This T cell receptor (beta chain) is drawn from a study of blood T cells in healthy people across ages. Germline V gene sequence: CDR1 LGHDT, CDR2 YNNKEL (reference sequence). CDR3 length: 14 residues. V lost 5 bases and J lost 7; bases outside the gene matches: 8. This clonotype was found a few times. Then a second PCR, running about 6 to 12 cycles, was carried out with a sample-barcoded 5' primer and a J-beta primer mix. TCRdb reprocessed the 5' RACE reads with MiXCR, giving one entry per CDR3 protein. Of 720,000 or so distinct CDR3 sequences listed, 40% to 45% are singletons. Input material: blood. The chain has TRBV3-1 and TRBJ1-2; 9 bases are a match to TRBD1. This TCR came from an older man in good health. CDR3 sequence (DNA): TGTGCCAGCAGCACAGGACAGGGGATGGGTGGCTACACCTTC. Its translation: CASSTGQGMGGYTF. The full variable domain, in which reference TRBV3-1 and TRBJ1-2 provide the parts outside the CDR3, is DTAVSQTPKYLVTQMGNDKSIKCEQNLGHDTMYWYKQDSKKFLKIMFSYNNKELIINETVPNRFSPKSPDKAHLNLHINSLELGDSAVYFCASSTGQGMGGYTFGSGTRLTVV.